The 27 T cell receptor beta chains listed next were all sequenced from one sample in a study of T cell changes during pregnancy in multiple sclerosis. Data came from immunoSEQ multiplex PCR; TCRdb stores just in-frame clones and leaves some out. The table lists fewer than 85,000 clones, roughly 90% of them singletons. Sample: peripheral blood, taken in the first trimester of pregnancy. The receptors derive from a female donor in good health, enrolled as a control in a pregnancy study.

V is TRBV5-1 and J is TRBJ1-1; D call uncertain. The CDR3 extends over 14 amino acids. V dropped 1 base and J dropped 3 bases, with 10 bases sitting between them. CDR1 SGHRS and CDR2 YFSETQ come from the germline V gene. The CDR3 region is CASSLTPVDTEAFF. In DNA, the CDR3 is TGCGCCAGCAGCTTGACACCAGTCGACACTGAAGCTTTCTTT. Together with reference TRBV5-1 and TRBJ1-1, the CDR3 gives the full variable domain: KAGVTQTPRYLIKTRGQQVTLSCSPISGHRSVSWYQQTPGQGLQFLFEYFSETQRNKGNFPGRFSGRQFSNSRSEMNVSTLELGDSALYLCASSLTPVDTEAFFGQGTRLTVV.

The chain couples TRBV23-1 to TRBJ2-1; 11 bases agree with TRBD2. TRBV23-1 is an open reading frame whose function is uncertain. V dropped 6 bases and J dropped 9; count of bases not matched to a gene: 16. The CDR3 runs 17 residues. CDR3 amino acids: CASSPGGTGLAEREQFF. DNA of the CDR3: TGCGCCAGCAGCCCAGGAGGTACGGGACTAGCGGAGCGTGAGCAGTTCTTC.

This chain uses TRBV5-1 with TRBJ2-1; 9 bases align to TRBD2. CDR1 and CDR2 from the germline V gene are SGHRS and YFSETQ. The V and J ends lost 2 bases and 5 bases, in that order; junction bases with no gene match: 2. The CDR3 runs 14 residues. The CDR3 sequence is CASSFSGGNNEQFF. CDR3 nucleotide sequence: TGCGCCAGCAGCTTTAGCGGGGGAAACAATGAGCAGTTCTTC.

The chain joins TRBV10-3 to TRBJ2-7; D not resolved. Germline loops: CDR1 ENHRY, CDR2 SYGVKD. The CDR3 has 13 residues. V was cut by 0 bases and J by 0 bases, with 3 bases left in between. The CDR3 loop is CAISESSSYEQYF. CDR3 DNA: TGTGCCATCAGTGAGTCCAGCTCCTACGAGCAGTACTTC.

This clone was observed a few times. The sample holds other DNA sequences that translate to the same CDR3. Here the CDR3 DNA reads TGCGCCAGCAGCTTGACAGGGGGCAATGAAAAACTGTTTTTT. Amino acids: CASSLTGGNEKLFF. The chain uses TRBV5-1 and TRBJ1-4, with 9 bases aligning to TRBD1. Germline CDR1 SGHRS, CDR2 YFSETQ. The V segment lost 1 base and the J segment 5 bases; nucleotides outside the gene matches: 0. The CDR3 is 14 residues long.

The CDR3 is CASSVEVAGVFGEQFF. Written as DNA, the CDR3 is TGTGCCAGCAGCGTAGAGGTAGCGGGAGTTTTTGGTGAGCAGTTCTTC. The chain couples TRBV9 to TRBJ2-1; 9 bases agree with TRBD2. Germline-derived CDR1 and CDR2 are SGDLS and YYNGEE. After removal of 0 bases from V and 9 bases from J, the junction contained 10 bases not matched to a gene. This CDR3 region has 16 residues.

The chain uses TRBV11-2 and TRBJ1-4; a weak D match, TRBD1 (5 bases). The CDR3 has 14 amino acids. CDR1 is SGHAT, CDR2 FQNNGV, per germline. The germline V and J ends were trimmed by 0 bases and 15 bases, with 17 bases remaining between them. This CDR3 is CASSLDRGGMGVFF. CDR3 nucleotide sequence: TGTGCCAGCAGCTTAGATCGGGGGGGGATGGGAGTGTTTTTT.

The rearrangement joins TRBV4-1 to TRBJ2-5; 10 bases align to TRBD2. In germline, CDR1 is MGHRA, CDR2 YSYEKL. The CDR3 length is 18 residues. V lost 1 base to trimming and J lost 1 base; unmatched junction nucleotides: 9. As DNA, the CDR3 is TGCGCCAGCAGCCAAGCTCGACTAGCGGGTTTGGGCCAAGAGACCCAGTACTTC. Translation: CASSQARLAGLGQETQYF.

On this clone itself: The junction departs from the called germline gene at one end, perhaps through a read error. The gene calls are TRBV5-5 and TRBJ1-1; a possible D gene is TRBD1 (5 bases). This CDR3 is 14 amino acids long. CDR1 and CDR2 from the germline V gene are SGHKS and YYEKEE (reference sequence). The DNA for the CDR3 is TGTGCCAGCAGGTTGGGACGGGTGGAGACTGAAGCTTTCTTT. Translating gives CASRLGRVETEAFF.

The rearrangement uses TRBV19 and TRBJ2-4; 8 nucleotides align to TRBD2. The CDR3 runs to 16 residues. Germline CDR1 and CDR2: LNHDA and SQIVND (reference sequence). Germline trimming cut 3 bases from V and 0 bases from J; bases unmatched to any gene: 4. CDR3 loop: CASSIPGGEAKNIQYF. The CDR3 DNA follows: TGTGCCAGTAGTATTCCGGGGGGGGAAGCCAAAAACATTCAGTACTTC.

The chain carries TRBV2 and TRBJ1-2; weak D call: TRBD1 (5 bases). The V and J ends lost 7 bases and 7 bases respectively, with 22 bases between them. The CDR3 runs 15 residues. Germline assignment: CDR1 SNHLY and CDR2 FYNNEI. In DNA, the CDR3 is TGTGCCAGCACGTTAATCGGGACTGTTATGGGTGGCTACACCTTC. Residues: CASTLIGTVMGGYTF.

The gene calls are TRBV28 and TRBJ2-6; D unclear. The CDR3 runs 18 residues. Looked up from germline, CDR1 is MDHEN and CDR2 is SYDVKM. Trimming pared 4 bases from V and 1 base from J, leaving 17 bases between. In nucleotides, the CDR3 is TGTGCCAGCAGTTCACCCCCCGGAGTTAAGTCTGGGGCCAACGTCCTGACTTTC. It translates to CASSSPPGVKSGANVLTF.

The chain couples TRBV10-3 to TRBJ2-6; 10 bases fit TRBD1. This CDR3 spans 18 amino acids. Germline CDR1 is ENHRY and CDR2 is SYGVKD. J lost 1 base, V lost 5 bases, and 8 bases had no gene match. The CDR3 protein is CAISLGTGVESGANVLTF. CDR3 DNA: TGTGCCATCAGTTTGGGGACAGGGGTAGAGTCTGGGGCCAACGTCCTGACTTTC.

The V gene is TRBV28, the J gene TRBJ2-7; 9 positions match TRBD2. V gave up 10 bases and J gave up 0 bases; unmatched junction bases: 7. The CDR3 has 14 amino acids. Looked up from germline, CDR1 is MDHEN and CDR2 is SYDVKM. CDR3 sequence reads: CATHPAGGSYEQYF. The CDR3 coding sequence is TGTGCCACCCACCCAGCGGGAGGCTCCTACGAGCAGTACTTC.

V and J are TRBV4-1 and TRBJ2-1; 10 nucleotides agree with TRBD2. Germline CDR1 is MGHRA and CDR2 is YSYEKL. The CDR3 spans 16 residues. Trimming at V came to 1 base and at J to 4 bases, leaving 4 bases not matched to a gene. CDR3 in DNA: TGCGCCAGCAGCCAAGGCAAGACTAGCGGGTACAATGAGCAGTTCTTC. Amino acid sequence: CASSQGKTSGYNEQFF.

The chain carries TRBV15 and TRBJ2-7; no clear D. With 1 base removed from V and 0 bases from J, the gap between germline ends came to 4 bases. CDR3 length equals 13 residues. CDR1 is LNHNV and CDR2 is YYDKDF in the germline V gene (reference sequence). CDR3 residues: CATSRGASYEQYF. The CDR3 DNA follows: TGTGCCACCAGCAGAGGGGCCTCCTACGAGCAGTACTTC.

A few counts support this clone. The J gene is TRBJ2-5, the V gene TRBV30; 7 bases match TRBD2. The ends lost 0 bases at V and 3 bases at J; junction bases unmatched: 1. Germline-derived CDR1 and CDR2 are GTSNPN and SVGIG (reference sequence). This CDR3 is built from 13 residues. For the CDR3, the DNA is TGTGCCTGGAGTGTAACTAGCGAAGAGACCCAGTACTTC. Its protein product is CAWSVTSEETQYF.

In this sample, this clone turned up once. The chain uses TRBV9 and TRBJ2-2, with D unresolved. In germline, CDR1 is SGDLS, CDR2 YYNGEE. Between the trimmed V and J ends, which lost 3 bases and 5 bases, there was a span of 8 bases. This CDR3 contains 13 residues. The CDR3 protein is CASSAPRTGELFF. CDR3 DNA sequence: TGTGCCAGCAGCGCCCCGAGGACCGGGGAGCTGTTTTTT. The whole variable domain, remainder taken from reference TRBV9 and TRBJ2-2, is DSGVTQTPKHLITATGQRVTLRCSPRSGDLSVYWYQQSLDQGLQFLIQYYNGEERAKGNILERFSAQQFPDLHSELNLSSLELGDSALYFCASSAPRTGELFFGEGSRLTVL.

The chain combines TRBV18 with TRBJ1-2, with 12 bases fitting TRBD1. This CDR3 has 17 residues. Germline loops: CDR1 KGHSH, CDR2 LQKENI. V lost 3 bases and J lost 6; bases outside the gene matches: 11. The CDR3 coding sequence is TGTGCCAGCTCACCCACCACCGGGACAGGGGGCGTCCATGGCTACACCTTC. This encodes CASSPTTGTGGVHGYTF.

This clone appeared a few times. V is TRBV27 and J is TRBJ2-6; tentative D call: TRBD1 (6 bases). The CDR3 is 18 amino acids. Per germline, CDR1 MNHEY and CDR2 SMNVEV (reference sequence). V was clipped by 5 bases and J by 1 base, with 18 bases between them. CDR3 region: CASSLRGTRTSGANVLTF. The CDR3 coding sequence is TGTGCCAGCAGTCTCAGGGGAACACGAACGTCTGGGGCCAACGTCCTGACTTTC.

The V and J genes are TRBV7-8 and TRBJ1-4; 8 bases agree with TRBD1. CDR1 and CDR2 (germline): SGHVS, FQNEAQ. The ends lost 3 bases at V and 7 bases at J; junction bases unmatched: 10. This CDR3 has 16 residues. The CDR3 protein is CASSFDTGTGGEKLFF. The CDR3 DNA reads as TGTGCCAGCAGCTTCGATACCGGGACAGGAGGTGAAAAACTGTTTTTT.

The chain couples TRBV4-2 to TRBJ2-7; D gene ambiguous. The CDR3 loop spans 15 amino acids. V was clipped by 1 base and J by 4 bases, with 14 bases between them. Germline loops: CDR1 LGHNA, CDR2 YNFKEQ. For the CDR3, the DNA is TGTGCCAGCAGCCAAGCCAGGCCCCCCCCTTACGAGCAGTACTTC. This encodes CASSQARPPPYEQYF.

This chain links TRBV5-1 with TRBJ2-1; possibly TRBD2 for D (6 bases). The germline CDR1 and CDR2 sequences are SGHRS and YFSETQ. Trimming took off 4 bases at V and 4 bases at J, with 12 bases between the two ends. The length of the CDR3 is 14 residues. As DNA, the CDR3 is TGCGCCAGCAGCGCCGGGGGTGGATACAATGAGCAGTTCTTC. This encodes CASSAGGGYNEQFF.

The chain employs TRBV5-1 and TRBJ2-5; TRBD2 matches 9 bases. There are 18 residues in the CDR3. From germline, CDR1 is SGHRS and CDR2 YFSETQ. With V trimmed by 2 bases and J by 3 bases, 14 bases remained unmatched. CDR3 in amino acids: CASSFRPGTSFSKETQYF. CDR3 nucleotides: TGCGCCAGCAGCTTCCGGCCCGGGACTAGCTTCTCCAAAGAGACCCAGTACTTC.

In this sample, this clone turned up a few times. The chain carries TRBV18 and TRBJ2-3, with 7 bases aligning to TRBD1. The CDR3 length is 16 residues. V shed 6 bases, J shed 2 bases, and the junction held 11 bases outside the gene matches. Germline CDR1 KGHSH, CDR2 LQKENI. The chain's CDR3 is CASSPGTAIDTDTQYF. CDR3 DNA: TGTGCCAGCTCCCCGGGGACAGCTATCGACACAGATACGCAGTATTTT.

This chain joins TRBV7-9 and TRBJ2-2; 9 bases fit TRBD2. J was trimmed by 4 bases and V by 5 bases; bases with no gene match: 17. CDR3 length equals 19 residues. Germline-derived CDR1 and CDR2 are SEHNR and FQNEAQ (reference sequence). The CDR3: CASSPIFGSLAGSTGELFF. CDR3 DNA: TGTGCCAGCAGCCCCATATTTGGTTCGCTAGCGGGAAGCACCGGGGAGCTGTTTTTT.

The gene calls are TRBV7-9 and TRBJ2-2, with 10 bases identical to TRBD2. The germline CDR1 and CDR2 sequences are SEHNR and FQNEAQ (reference sequence). Trimming at V came to 5 bases and at J to 7 bases, leaving 4 bases not matched to a gene. There are 14 residues in the CDR3. The CDR3 sequence: CASSRTSGFGELFF. CDR3 in DNA: TGTGCCAGCAGCAGGACTAGCGGCTTCGGGGAGCTGTTTTTT.